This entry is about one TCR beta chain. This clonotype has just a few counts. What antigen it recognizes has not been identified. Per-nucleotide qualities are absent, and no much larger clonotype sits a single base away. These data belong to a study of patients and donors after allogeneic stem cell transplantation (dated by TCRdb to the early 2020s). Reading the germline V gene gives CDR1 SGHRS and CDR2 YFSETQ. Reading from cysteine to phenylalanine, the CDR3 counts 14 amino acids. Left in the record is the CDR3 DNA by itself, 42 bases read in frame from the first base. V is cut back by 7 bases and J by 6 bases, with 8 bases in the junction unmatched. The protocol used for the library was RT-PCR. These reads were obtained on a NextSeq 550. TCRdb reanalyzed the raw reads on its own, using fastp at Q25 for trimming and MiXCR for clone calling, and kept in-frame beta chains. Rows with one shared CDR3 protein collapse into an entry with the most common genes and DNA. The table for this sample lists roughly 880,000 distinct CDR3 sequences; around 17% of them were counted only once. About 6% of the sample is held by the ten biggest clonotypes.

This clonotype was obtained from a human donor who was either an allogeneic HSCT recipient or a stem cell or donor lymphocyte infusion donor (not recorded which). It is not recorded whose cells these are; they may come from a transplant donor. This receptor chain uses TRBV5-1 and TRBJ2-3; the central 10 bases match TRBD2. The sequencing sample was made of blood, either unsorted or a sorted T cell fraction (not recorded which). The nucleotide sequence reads TGCGCCAGCGTTGCTAGCGGGAGAGGTGATACGCAGTATTTT. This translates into CASVASGRGDTQYF. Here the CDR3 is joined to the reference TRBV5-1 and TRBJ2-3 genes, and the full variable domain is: KAGVTQTPRYLIKTRGQQVTLSCSPISGHRSVSWYQQTPGQGLQFLFEYFSETQRNKGNFPGRFSGRQFSNSRSEMNVSTLELGDSALYLCASVASGRGDTQYFGPGTRLTVL.